This note documents a single TCR beta chain sequence. What it binds is unknown. This entry is derived from a study of T cells in localized non-small cell lung cancer. Findings and caveats of the study: Exceeding tumor, uninvolved adjacent lung had the highest T cell clonality. Adjacent lung held a median roughly 56 of the top 100 tumor clones. Tumor samples were not multi-region, leaving intratumor heterogeneity unexcluded. Longer overall survival accompanied higher blood T cell density.

TCRdb's copy holds only in-frame clones and misses some; the assay was immunoSEQ multiplex PCR. In the table there are nearly 25,000 clones, more than 75% of which are singletons. The material was peripheral blood, obtained before any cancer treatment. The sequence was collected from a male donor aged 60 or over with stage II squamous cell lung carcinoma.

CDR3 in DNA: TGTGCCAGTAATAGATGGGGTTCATCAGAGACCCAGTACTTC. The encoded protein is CASNRWGSSETQYF. The chain uses TRBV19 and TRBJ2-5; D unclear. V was clipped by 7 bases and J by 4 bases, with 16 bases between them. This CDR3 comprises 14 residues. The germline CDR1 and CDR2 sequences are LNHDA and SQIVND (reference sequence).